One and the same sample provided the 5 T cell receptor beta chains below, sequenced in a study of cytomegalovirus exposure and HLA in healthy donors. The PCR was carried out with 60 Vbeta primers and 13 Jbeta primers. Here immunoSEQ multiplex PCR was the method, and the copy in TCRdb shows in-frame clones only, minus some. The sample contains approximately 100,000 clones, 70% to 85% of which appear only once. The specimen was PBMCs. These receptors were taken from a man aged 35 to 55 in good health and CMV-seropositive.

The V gene is TRBV5-1, the J gene TRBJ2-7; 10 bases line up with TRBD1. Unmatched junction bases numbered 5, after V lost 6 bases and J lost 2 bases. CDR3 length equals 14 residues. Germline lookup yields CDR1 SGHRS and CDR2 YFSETQ. CDR3 residues: CASTGQGDPYEQYF. The DNA of the CDR3 is TGCGCCAGCACTGGACAGGGGGACCCCTACGAGCAGTACTTC.

The CDR3 reads CSVAGALQSSYNEQFF. Written as DNA, the CDR3 is TGCAGCGTAGCTGGGGCCCTACAAAGCTCCTACAATGAGCAGTTCTTC. The chain couples TRBV29-1 to TRBJ2-1, with a possible D match to TRBD1 (5 bases). V lost 6 bases and J lost 0, with 18 bases in between. CDR3 size: 16 residues. CDR1 is SQVTM, CDR2 ANQGSEA, per germline.

This chain connects TRBV28 to TRBJ2-4, with a weak D call TRBD2 (5 bases). CDR1 and CDR2 (germline): MDHEN, SYDVKM. The V and J ends lost 5 bases and 3 bases respectively, with 11 bases between them. The CDR3 contains 14 residues. The CDR3 coding sequence is TGTGCCAGCAGTCCCTCCGGGAACAAAAACATTCAGTACTTC. It specifies CASSPSGNKNIQYF.

The chain couples TRBV7-9 to TRBJ1-2; 10 nucleotides agree with TRBD1. V gave up 5 bases and J gave up 4 bases; unmatched junction bases: 4. Germline CDR1 reads SEHNR; CDR2 reads FQNEAQ (reference sequence). This CDR3 has 14 residues. CDR3 region: CASSHGQGGYGYTF. CDR3 bases: TGTGCCAGCAGCCACGGACAGGGGGGCTATGGCTACACCTTC.

The V call is TRBV6-5, the J call TRBJ2-7; a weak D match, TRBD1 (5 bases). The CDR3 length is 12 residues. CDR1 and CDR2 from the germline V gene are MNHEY and SVGAGI. The V and J ends lost 8 bases and 4 bases respectively, with 12 bases between them. CDR3: CASLAGSYEQYF. Written as DNA, the CDR3 is TGTGCCAGCCTCGCAGGGTCGTACGAGCAGTACTTC.